This T cell receptor (beta chain) came from a study of regulatory T cells in long-lasting Graves disease. Combining iRepertoire HTBI primers with Arm-PCR of CDR3 regions, the authors built TCR beta libraries. TCRdb reprocessed the multiplex PCR reads via MiXCR and lists one record per CDR3 protein. The sample includes 700,000 or so distinct CDR3 sequences, roughly 30% of them seen just once. The ends lost 2 bases at V and 6 bases at J; junction bases unmatched: 7. The CDR3 covers 15 residues. Germline V gene lookup returns CDR1 LGHDT and CDR2 YNNKEL (reference sequence). As for time point: persistent/refractory GD, antithyroid drugs over 5 years with positive TRAb. From RNA extracted from PBMCs, the TCR library was made.

The sample consisted of peripheral blood mononuclear cells (PBMCs), taken when the disease was refractory, from a patient treated with antithyroid drugs. The V gene is TRBV3-1, the J gene TRBJ2-3, with 8 bases lining up with TRBD2. The TCR comes from a female donor with Graves disease. Written as DNA, the CDR3 is TGTGCCAGCAGCCAACTCGGGACTAGGTCGGATACGCAGTATTTT. This encodes CASSQLGTRSDTQYF.